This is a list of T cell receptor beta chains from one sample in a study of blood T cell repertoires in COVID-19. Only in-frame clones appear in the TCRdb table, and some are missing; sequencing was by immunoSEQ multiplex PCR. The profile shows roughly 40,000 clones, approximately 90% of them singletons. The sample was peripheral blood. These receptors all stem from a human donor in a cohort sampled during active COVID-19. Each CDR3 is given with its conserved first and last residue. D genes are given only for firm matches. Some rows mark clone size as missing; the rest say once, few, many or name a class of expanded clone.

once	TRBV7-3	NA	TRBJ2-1	CASSLNVDNEQFF
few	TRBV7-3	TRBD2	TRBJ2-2	CASSLGTSGGELFF
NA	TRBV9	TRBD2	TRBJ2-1	CASSVRLAGFNEQFF
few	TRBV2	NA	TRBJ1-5	CASSEQGLSQPQHF
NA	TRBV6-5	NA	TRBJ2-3	CASSYSPGDGQDTQYF
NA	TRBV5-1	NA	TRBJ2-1	CASSEYGEQFF
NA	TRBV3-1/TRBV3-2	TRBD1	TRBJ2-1	CASSRGTGGNNEQFF
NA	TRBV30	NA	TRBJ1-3	CAWSLSGNTIYF
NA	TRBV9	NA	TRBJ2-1	CASSLTGESYNEQFF
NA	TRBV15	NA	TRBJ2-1	CATSPLGAYNEQFF
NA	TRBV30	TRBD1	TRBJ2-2	CAWRHGTGGSMVAGELFF
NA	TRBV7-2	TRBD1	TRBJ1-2	CASSLKAGGGERSYGYTF
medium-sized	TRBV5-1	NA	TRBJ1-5	CASSLEGGYSNQPQHF